The next 20 T cell receptor beta chains were all read from a single sample in a study of vaccination effects on CD4 cells after COVID-19. Libraries were prepared by immunoSEQ multiplex PCR; TCRdb keeps only in-frame clonotypes and omits some of them. The sample consists of 17,000 or so clones, 65% to 75% of them appearing once. ViraFEST assay sequencing came after antigen-specific CD4+ T cells were expanded with viral peptide pools. Cells that had been cultured for about 10 days were the source of isolated CD4+ T cells. Sometime from March through December 2020, the person acquired a SARS-CoV-2 infection that PCR confirmed. Of the BNT162b2 and mRNA-1273 vaccines, participants received two doses of one or the other. These receptors' antigens are unknown. The sample was CD4+ T cells from PBMCs cultured with SARS-CoV-2 spike peptides, taken after COVID-19 vaccination. The receptor source for this set is a human donor who had a prior SARS-CoV-2 infection.

The rearrangement links TRBV11-3 to TRBJ2-3; D is undetermined. Germline V lookup: CDR1 SGHNT, CDR2 YENEEA. V dropped 0 bases and J dropped 0 bases, with 13 bases sitting between them. The CDR3 loop spans 17 amino acids. DNA for the CDR3: TGTGCCAGCAGCTTAGAAAGATTCCCTGCTAGCACAGATACGCAGTATTTT. Amino acids: CASSLERFPASTDTQYF.

The chain couples TRBV3-1 (or the pseudogene TRBV3-2) to TRBJ2-7, with unresolved D. V was cut by 4 bases and J by 4 bases, with 11 bases left in between. Germline V gene data show CDR1 as LGHDT and CDR2 as YNNKEL (reference sequence). The CDR3 sequence is 13 residues long. Written as DNA, the CDR3 is TGTGCCAGCAGCCGGTACGGCGATTACGAGCAGTACTTC. The encoded protein is CASSRYGDYEQYF.

By its share, this clone is medium-sized (0.01 to 0.1%). The rearrangement joins TRBV4-1 to TRBJ1-2; D perhaps matches TRBD1 (5 bases). Trimming stripped 3 bases from V and 8 bases from J, with 13 bases between. CDR3 length equals 13 residues. Germline assignment: CDR1 MGHRA and CDR2 YSYEKL. CDR3 in amino acids: CASSQRGALGYTF. CDR3 coding DNA: TGCGCCAGCAGCCAGCGAGGGGCCTTAGGCTACACCTTC.

This clone has a handful of counts. The chain links TRBV30 to TRBJ1-5; TRBD1 matches at 7 bases. From germline, CDR1 is GTSNPN and CDR2 SVGIG (reference sequence). This CDR3 spans 13 amino acids. V lost 2 bases, J lost 6 bases, and 4 bases stayed unmatched. In DNA, the CDR3 is TGTGCCTGGAGTTTAAACAGGGGTCAGCCCCAGCATTTT. Its protein is CAWSLNRGQPQHF.

This clone has a single count. V and J are TRBV9 and TRBJ2-3; 8 bases align to TRBD1. The ends lost 3 bases at V and 1 base at J; junction bases unmatched: 7. Germline V gives CDR1 SGDLS, CDR2 YYNGEE. The CDR3 loop spans 16 amino acids. The CDR3: CASSAGTGWGTDTQYF. The CDR3, as DNA: TGTGCCAGCAGCGCGGGGACAGGCTGGGGCACAGATACGCAGTATTTT.

This clone was picked up one time. The chain combines TRBV30 with TRBJ2-2, with 7 bases aligning to TRBD1. Germline CDR1 and CDR2: GTSNPN and SVGIG (reference sequence). This CDR3 comprises 14 residues. Trimming at V came to 7 bases and at J to 0 bases, leaving 5 bases not matched to a gene. Here the CDR3 DNA reads TGTGCCTCTGGACAGGACGCGAACACCGGGGAGCTGTTTTTT. Translation gives CASGQDANTGELFF. Full variable domain (remainder filled in from reference TRBV30 and TRBJ2-2): SQTIHQWPATLVQPVGSPLSLECTVEGTSNPNLYWYRQAAGRGLQLLFYSVGIGQISSEVPQNLSASRPQDRQFILSSKKLLLSDSGFYLCASGQDANTGELFFGEGSRLTVL.

This chain links TRBV5-1 with TRBJ1-1; TRBD1 matches 8 bases. There are 14 residues in the CDR3. CDR1 is SGHRS, CDR2 YFSETQ, per germline. V shed 3 bases and J 2 bases; nucleotides not matched to a gene: 3. The DNA of the CDR3 is TGCGCCAGCAGCTCACAGGGGGGCAACACTGAAGCTTTCTTT. It encodes CASSSQGGNTEAFF.

This clone was counted a single time. The chain is built from TRBV19 and TRBJ1-4; D might be TRBD1 (5 bases). Trimming removed 3 bases from V and 7 bases from J, with 21 bases in between. The CDR3 totals 17 residues. CDR1 is LNHDA, CDR2 SQIVND, per germline (reference sequence). CDR3 loop: CASSIHGRGVGGEKLFF. In DNA, the CDR3 is TGTGCCAGTAGTATTCATGGTCGAGGGGTTGGGGGTGAAAAACTGTTTTTT.

The genes are TRBV2 and TRBJ2-3; 11 positions agree with TRBD2. J gave up 8 bases and V 6 bases, and 10 bases lay outside the gene matches. Per the germline V gene, CDR1 is SNHLY and CDR2 is FYNNEI. The CDR3 is 15 amino acids. The CDR3: CASRALAGGAFTQYF. The CDR3 DNA reads TGTGCCAGCAGGGCCTTAGCGGGGGGGGCGTTTACGCAGTATTTT. Complete variable domain (other parts from reference TRBV2 and TRBJ2-3): EPEVTQTPSHQVTQMGQEVILRCVPISNHLYFYWYRQILGQKVEFLVSFYNNEISEKSEIFDDQFSVERPDGSNFTLKIRSTKLEDSAMYFCASRALAGGAFTQYFGPGTRLTVL.

V usage is TRBV11-2 and J usage is TRBJ1-6; possibly TRBD1 for D (6 bases). With 1 base removed from V and 11 bases from J, the gap between germline ends came to 12 bases. CDR1 and CDR2 from the germline V gene are SGHAT and FQNNGV. CDR3 length equals 14 residues. The CDR3, as DNA: TGTGCCAGCAGCTTAGCGGGGGCGCGGGCACCCCTCCACTTT. This sequence encodes CASSLAGARAPLHF. Combining the CDR3 with reference TRBV11-2 and TRBJ1-6 gives the whole variable domain EAGVAQSPRYKIIEKRQSVAFWCNPISGHATLYWYQQILGQGPKLLIQFQNNGVVDDSQLPKDRFSAERLKGVDSTLKIQPAKLEDSAVYLCASSLAGARAPLHFGNGTRLTVT.

This chain connects TRBV5-8 to TRBJ2-5, with 16 bases identical to TRBD2. The V segment lost 4 bases and the J segment 5 bases; nucleotides outside the gene matches: 5. CDR1 and CDR2 from the germline V gene are SGHTS and YDEGEE. The CDR3 runs 16 residues. CDR3 residues: CASSVGTSGRVETQYF. CDR3 DNA sequence: TGTGCCAGCAGCGTAGGGACTAGCGGGAGGGTTGAGACCCAGTACTTC. The full variable domain, rest sourced from reference TRBV5-8 and TRBJ2-5, is EAGVTQSPTHLIKTRGQQATLRCSPISGHTSVYWYQQALGLGLQFLLWYDEGEERNRGNFPPRFSGRQFPNYSSELNVNALELEDSALYLCASSVGTSGRVETQYFGPGTRLLVL.

This clone was seen more than once but under ten times. The chain combines TRBV24-1 with TRBJ2-1, with TRBD2 matching 9 bases. The CDR3 length is 16 residues. Losses at the gene ends were 3 bases for V and 5 bases for J; bases not matched to a gene: 7. CDR1 KGHDR and CDR2 SFDVKD come from the germline V gene. CDR3 in amino acids: CATSDPGTSRNNEQFF. The CDR3, as DNA: TGTGCCACCAGTGATCCCGGGACTAGCAGAAACAATGAGCAGTTCTTC.

With regard to this clone: Relative to the germline gene, one junction end is altered; a read error may explain this. This sequence joins TRBV4-2 and TRBJ2-1, with D perhaps assigned TRBD1 or TRBD2 (5 bases each). Germline CDR1 reads LGHNA; CDR2 reads YNFKEQ. This CDR3 has 15 amino acids. The CDR3 sequence is CASSQGPAAMNERFF. The CDR3 nucleotides are TGTGCCAGCAGCCAGGGACCAGCGGCGATGAATGAGCGGTTCTTC.

In the case of this clone: Its ends do not fully match the called genes, so a read error is possible. This chain joins TRBV7-3 and TRBJ2-2; TRBD2 matches at 8 bases. The length of the CDR3 is 15 residues. Germline-derived CDR1 and CDR2 are SGHTA and FQGTGA. For the CDR3, the DNA is TGTGCCAGCAGCTTCGGCGGGGGGAAGCACCGGGGAGCTGTTTTT. This translates into CASSFGGGKHRGAVF. The whole variable domain, filled in from reference TRBV7-3 and TRBJ2-2, reads GAGVSQTPSNKVTEKGKYVELRCDPISGHTALYWYRQSLGQGPEFLIYFQGTGAADDSGLPNDRFFAVRPEGSVSTLKIQRTERGDSAVYLCASSFGGGKHRGAVFGEGSRLTVL.

This clone was picked up one time. CDR3 region: CASLFRSSYNEQFF. Here the CDR3 DNA reads TGTGCCTCATTATTTAGGAGCTCCTACAATGAGCAGTTCTTC. This chain links TRBV30 with TRBJ2-1; unclear D gene. Per the germline V gene, CDR1 is GTSNPN and CDR2 is SVGIG (reference sequence). CDR3 size: 14 residues. V was trimmed by 7 bases and J by 0 bases, leaving 13 bases between them.

The chain has TRBV2 and TRBJ2-7, with no clear D. Germline V lookup: CDR1 SNHLY, CDR2 FYNNEI. The V gene lost 0 bases and the J gene lost 5 bases, with 5 bases spanning the gap. This CDR3 contains 12 residues. In DNA, the CDR3 is TGTGCCAGCAGTGAAGCGTGGGACGAGCAGTACTTC. It encodes CASSEAWDEQYF. Supplemented by reference TRBV2 and TRBJ2-7, the full variable domain reads EPEVTQTPSHQVTQMGQEVILRCVPISNHLYFYWYRQILGQKVEFLVSFYNNEISEKSEIFDDQFSVERPDGSNFTLKIRSTKLEDSAMYFCASSEAWDEQYFGPGTRLTVT.

The chain couples TRBV4-2 to TRBJ2-1; 12 bases agree with TRBD2. Germline V gives CDR1 LGHNA, CDR2 YNFKEQ. The V gene end was trimmed by 0 bases and the J gene end by 5 bases; junction bases not matched to a gene: 8. This CDR3 is built from 18 residues. The DNA of the CDR3 is TGTGCCAGCAGCCAAGAAGTGGGGACTAGCGGGCCAGACAATGAGCAGTTCTTC. Protein: CASSQEVGTSGPDNEQFF.

The rearrangement uses TRBV5-1 and TRBJ1-2; D is uncertain. Germline CDR1 and CDR2: SGHRS and YFSETQ. CDR3 length: 13 residues. Trimming left V 4 bases short and J 5 bases short, with 12 bases between. The CDR3 reads CASSLASPYGYTF. The CDR3 region has the DNA TGCGCCAGCAGCCTAGCATCTCCATATGGCTACACCTTC. Complete variable domain (other parts from reference TRBV5-1 and TRBJ1-2): KAGVTQTPRYLIKTRGQQVTLSCSPISGHRSVSWYQQTPGQGLQFLFEYFSETQRNKGNFPGRFSGRQFSNSRSEMNVSTLELGDSALYLCASSLASPYGYTFGSGTRLTVV.

The chain combines TRBV6-5 with TRBJ1-4, with D maybe TRBD1 (5 bases). V was cut by 0 bases and J by 3 bases, with 8 bases left in between. The CDR3 has 15 amino acids. Germline loops: CDR1 MNHEY, CDR2 SVGAGI. CDR3 bases: TGTGCCAGCAGTTACTCATGGGGGTCTAATGAAAAACTGTTTTTT. Its protein is CASSYSWGSNEKLFF.

This chain joins TRBV5-1 and TRBJ2-3; D gene ambiguous. Per germline, CDR1 SGHRS and CDR2 YFSETQ. The CDR3 extends over 15 amino acids. Between the trimmed V and J ends, which lost 4 bases and 5 bases, there was a span of 17 bases. The CDR3 coding sequence is TGCGCCAGCAGCCAAACCTCTTCACTCGGAGATACGCAGTATTTT. It codes for CASSQTSSLGDTQYF.